The 24 T cell receptor beta chains listed next were all sequenced from one sample in a study of cytomegalovirus exposure and HLA in healthy donors. The PCR employed 60 Vbeta primers together with 13 Jbeta primers. Measured with immunoSEQ multiplex PCR; TCRdb has only the in-frame clones, and not every one. Its table records just over 80,000 clones. Sequencing was performed on PBMCs. Source of these receptors: a woman between 25 and 40 years old in good health and CMV-seronegative.

This chain links TRBV6-1 with TRBJ2-1, with a tentative D call TRBD1 (5 bases). The V end lost 7 bases, the J end lost 3 bases, and 16 bases lay between the germline ends. Germline V gene sequence: CDR1 MNHNS, CDR2 SASEGT. The CDR3 loop spans 15 amino acids. CDR3 nucleotides: TGTGCCAGCAAGGGGCAGGCCATTCTCTACAATGAGCAGTTCTTC. Protein: CASKGQAILYNEQFF.

The rearrangement links TRBV19 to TRBJ1-5; no clear D. CDR3 length: 13 residues. From germline, CDR1 is LNHDA and CDR2 SQIVND (reference sequence). V lost 6 bases, J lost 4 bases, and 10 bases lay in between. The CDR3 reads CASSLQANQPQHF. The CDR3 bases are TGTGCCAGTAGCTTGCAGGCTAATCAGCCCCAGCATTTT.

To note about this clone: Because the CDR3 is missing its conserved closing phenylalanine or tryptophan, this is likely a read error. No DNA is shown, since the ends of the CDR3 on it are uncertain; the CDR3 is the one TCRdb lists. The V gene is TRBV1, the J gene TRBJ1-1; the tabulated D call, TRBD1, remains unverified against the DNA. TRBV1 is tagged as a pseudogene. The CDR3 extends over 10 residues, inclusive of both ends. The CDR3 loop reads CTSSQDRCSA.

The chain is built from TRBV9 and TRBJ2-3; TRBD2 aligns across 13 bases. The CDR3 extends over 16 amino acids. CDR1 SGDLS and CDR2 YYNGEE come from the germline V gene. V lost 2 bases, J lost 1 base, and 1 base stayed unmatched. The CDR3 loop reads CASSVGLAGGTDTQYF. As DNA, the CDR3 is TGTGCCAGCAGCGTCGGACTAGCGGGAGGCACAGATACGCAGTATTTT. Using reference TRBV9 and TRBJ2-3 for the parts outside the CDR3, the full variable domain is DSGVTQTPKHLITATGQRVTLRCSPRSGDLSVYWYQQSLDQGLQFLIQYYNGEERAKGNILERFSAQQFPDLHSELNLSSLELGDSALYFCASSVGLAGGTDTQYFGPGTRLTVL.

This chain connects TRBV10-1 to TRBJ1-6; 7 nucleotides line up with TRBD1. Germline CDR1 WNHNN, CDR2 SYGVQD (reference sequence). This CDR3 spans 14 amino acids. V lost 6 bases to trimming and J lost 7 bases; unmatched junction nucleotides: 6. The CDR3 sequence is CASSRDRANSPLHF. The CDR3 DNA follows: TGCGCCAGCAGCCGAGACAGGGCAAATTCACCCCTCCACTTT.

The CDR3 here is CASRPRGSGNTIYF. The CDR3 DNA follows: TGTGCCAGCAGACCCCGGGGCTCTGGAAACACCATATATTTT. V and J are TRBV6-6 and TRBJ1-3; no definite D call. Germline CDR1 and CDR2: MNHNY and SVGAGI (reference sequence). The CDR3 sequence is 14 residues long. V dropped 6 bases and J dropped 0 bases, with 9 bases sitting between them.

This chain connects TRBV14 to TRBJ1-3; possibly TRBD1 for D (5 bases). The CDR3 runs 15 residues. Germline-derived CDR1 and CDR2 are SGHDN and FVKESK. Trimming pared 1 base from V and 4 bases from J, leaving 11 bases between. CDR3 amino acids: CASSQVSGIGNTIYF. The CDR3 nucleotides read TGTGCCAGCAGCCAAGTATCAGGGATCGGAAACACCATATATTTT.

The rearrangement joins TRBV4-2 to TRBJ2-1; D might be TRBD2 (5 bases). V lost 1 base and J 6 bases, leaving 16 bases between the germline ends. Germline V CDR1 and CDR2: LGHNA, YNFKEQ. The length of the CDR3 is 16 residues. The chain's CDR3 is CASSQALGRAGNEQFF. The CDR3 coding sequence is TGTGCCAGCAGCCAAGCGTTGGGTAGGGCGGGCAATGAGCAGTTCTTC.

The gene calls are TRBV18 and TRBJ1-1; no firm D call. The CDR3 has 11 amino acids. V was cut by 6 bases and J by 5 bases, with 7 bases left in between. Germline V gene sequence: CDR1 KGHSH, CDR2 LQKENI. The CDR3 spells CASSQDTEAFF. The CDR3 DNA reads as TGTGCCAGCTCCCAGGATACTGAAGCTTTCTTT.

This chain uses TRBV13 with TRBJ2-1, with 8 bases that match TRBD2. CDR1 PRHDT and CDR2 FYEKMQ come from the germline V gene (reference sequence). V shed 8 bases and J 3 bases; nucleotides not matched to a gene: 6. The CDR3 is 14 residues long. The CDR3 bases are TGTGCCAGCCTTCTTAGCGGGAACTACAATGAGCAGTTCTTC. It yields the protein CASLLSGNYNEQFF. Full variable domain (rest looked up from reference TRBV13 and TRBJ2-1): AAGVIQSPRHLIKEKRETATLKCYPIPRHDTVYWYQQGPGQDPQFLISFYEKMQSDKGSIPDRFSAQQFSDYHSELNMSSLELGDSALYFCASLLSGNYNEQFFGPGTRLTVL.

The V call is TRBV5-1, the J call TRBJ2-3; D is ambiguous. Germline CDR1 SGHRS, CDR2 YFSETQ. This CDR3 has 11 amino acids. Deletions cut 2 bases from V and 6 bases from J, with 4 bases between. CDR3 in amino acids: CASSFLDTQYF. In DNA, the CDR3 is TGCGCCAGCAGCTTTCTGGATACGCAGTATTTT. The complete variable domain, with remaining parts taken from reference TRBV5-1 and TRBJ2-3, reads KAGVTQTPRYLIKTRGQQVTLSCSPISGHRSVSWYQQTPGQGLQFLFEYFSETQRNKGNFPGRFSGRQFSNSRSEMNVSTLELGDSALYLCASSFLDTQYFGPGTRLTVL.

CDR3: CASRPLGGANEQFF. The CDR3 nucleotides are TGTGCCAGTCGCCCTTTAGGGGGGGCAAATGAGCAGTTCTTC. The rearrangement joins TRBV19 to TRBJ2-1, with a weak D call TRBD2 (7 bases). Germline V gives CDR1 LNHDA, CDR2 SQIVND (reference sequence). Deletions cut 8 bases from V and 7 bases from J, with 18 bases between. This CDR3 spans 14 amino acids.

V is TRBV4-1 and J is TRBJ1-6, with 9 bases aligning to TRBD1. This CDR3 spans 20 amino acids. Trimming removed 0 bases from V and 10 bases from J; junction bases left unmatched: 19. Germline V gene data show CDR1 as MGHRA and CDR2 as YSYEKL. CDR3 in amino acids: CASSQDLADRGWSRDSPLHF. Written as DNA, the CDR3 is TGCGCCAGCAGCCAAGATTTGGCGGACAGGGGATGGTCACGGGACTCACCCCTCCACTTT.

V and J are TRBV7-9 and TRBJ1-1; 7 nucleotides align to TRBD1. The germline V gene encodes CDR1 SEHNR and CDR2 FQNEAQ (reference sequence). J lost 7 bases, V lost 1 base, and 12 bases had no gene match. The CDR3 runs to 16 residues. CDR3: CASSLVSGGGGDEAFF. The DNA for the CDR3 is TGTGCCAGCAGCTTAGTTTCAGGAGGGGGCGGAGATGAAGCTTTCTTT.

This chain links TRBV19 with TRBJ1-1; tentative D call: TRBD1 (6 bases). Trimming took 3 bases from V and 10 from J, leaving 30 bases between them. There are 18 residues in the CDR3. Germline values: CDR1 LNHDA, CDR2 SQIVND (reference sequence). For the CDR3, the DNA is TGTGCCAGTAGTATGGGAGGGGGAGCTCAGTCCATTGGTGGGTCAGCTTTCTTT. This translates into CASSMGGGAQSIGGSAFF.

The chain couples TRBV10-3 to TRBJ1-2, with D possibly being TRBD1 (6 bases). Germline V gene sequence: CDR1 ENHRY, CDR2 SYGVKD. Deletions cut 5 bases from V and 3 bases from J, with 10 bases between. The CDR3 length is 13 residues. CDR3 nucleotides: TGTGCCATCAGTCGGGACACCTACTATGGCTACACCTTC. Its protein is CAISRDTYYGYTF.

The rearrangement links TRBV19 to TRBJ2-1, with 7 bases lining up with TRBD1. CDR1 is LNHDA and CDR2 is SQIVND in the germline V gene (reference sequence). Unmatched junction bases numbered 7, after V lost 5 bases and J lost 3 bases. The CDR3 is 15 residues long. CDR3 in amino acids: CASSPGQLFYNEQFF. CDR3 nucleotides: TGTGCCAGTAGTCCGGGACAGCTTTTCTACAATGAGCAGTTCTTC.

The J gene is TRBJ2-7, the V gene TRBV13; the match to TRBD2 covers 10 bases. The length of the CDR3 is 18 residues. Losses at the gene ends were 5 bases for V and 6 bases for J; bases not matched to a gene: 19. Germline CDR1 reads PRHDT; CDR2 reads FYEKMQ (reference sequence). The CDR3 is CASSRASGSDPLRTEQYF. CDR3 nucleotide sequence: TGTGCCAGCAGCCGTGCTAGCGGGAGCGATCCCCTCCGGACCGAGCAGTACTTC.

This sequence joins TRBV7-6 and TRBJ1-4, with 7 bases aligning to TRBD1. The CDR3 loop spans 17 amino acids. J was trimmed by 8 bases and V by 5 bases; bases with no gene match: 17. CDR1 SGHVS and CDR2 FNYEAQ come from the germline V gene. CDR3 in DNA: TGTGCCAGCAGCCCGGTGGTTGGGACAGAGGATAGGGAAAAACTGTTTTTT. It yields the protein CASSPVVGTEDREKLFF.

The chain uses TRBV6-4 and TRBJ2-3, with 10 positions matching TRBD1. This CDR3 region has 14 residues. V gave up 2 bases and J gave up 4 bases; unmatched junction bases: 0. From germline, CDR1 is MRHNA and CDR2 SNTAGT. CDR3 nucleotides: TGTGCCAGCAGTGACGGACAGGGGGCAGATACGCAGTATTTT. Residues: CASSDGQGADTQYF.

CDR3 sequence (DNA): TGTGCCAGCAGCTTCAGACAGAGATATGGCTACACCTTC. Translated: CASSFRQRYGYTF. The chain combines TRBV7-8 with TRBJ1-2, with a weak D call TRBD1 (5 bases). The V end was cut by 3 bases, the J end by 5 bases, with 10 bases between. The CDR3 is 13 amino acids. CDR1 and CDR2 from the germline V gene are SGHVS and FQNEAQ.

The chain uses TRBV5-1 and TRBJ2-3, with D possibly being TRBD1 (5 bases). V lost 0 bases, J lost 0 bases, and 8 bases lay in between. Germline-derived CDR1 and CDR2 are SGHRS and YFSETQ. The CDR3 is 15 amino acids. CDR3 loop: CASSLAGSSTDTQYF. CDR3 nucleotides: TGCGCCAGCAGCTTGGCAGGGTCTAGCACAGATACGCAGTATTTT.

The chain recombines TRBV10-3 with TRBJ1-2; 7 nucleotides agree with TRBD1. V shed 3 bases and J 8 bases; nucleotides not matched to a gene: 9. The CDR3 loop spans 14 amino acids. Germline V gene sequence: CDR1 ENHRY, CDR2 SYGVKD. The CDR3 region has the DNA TGTGCCATCAGTGATGCCCTCTTGACAGGGGGCTACACCTTC. Amino acid sequence: CAISDALLTGGYTF.

The chain employs TRBV7-2 and TRBJ2-7; D may be TRBD2 (5 bases). Trimming took off 1 base at V and 7 bases at J, with 11 bases between the two ends. The CDR3 has 13 residues. The germline V gene encodes CDR1 SGHTA and CDR2 FQGNSA. CDR3 amino acids: CASSLDPTGEQYF. The CDR3 coding sequence is TGTGCCAGCAGCTTAGACCCTACGGGGGAGCAGTACTTC.